This T cell receptor (beta chain) was documented in a study of lymphopenia after photon versus proton radiotherapy. General study points: Oligoclonal CD8+ Temra expansion after nadir drove photon patients' diversity drop.

Germline V gives CDR1 LNHDA, CDR2 SQIVND (reference sequence). The CDR3 totals 14 residues. The V gene end was trimmed by 5 bases and the J gene end by 4 bases; junction bases not matched to a gene: 7. With regard to this clone: The antigen is unknown.

TCRdb's table, derived via immunoSEQ multiplex PCR, lists solely in-frame clones and lacks some. The profile shows 20,000 to 25,000 clones, around 90% of them singletons. This chain joins TRBV19 and TRBJ2-5; TRBD2 matches 7 bases. Sample: peripheral blood, taken from a patient treated with proton-based radiotherapy. The clonotype comes from a woman in her sixties or seventies with pancreatic cancer. Some clones in this sample may be carry-over from other donors' samples. Here the CDR3 DNA reads TGTGCCAGTAGTCCGGGGGGAGTCCCAGAGACCCAGTACTTC. This gives the protein CASSPGGVPETQYF. Variable domain in full (rest from reference TRBV19 and TRBJ2-5): DGGITQSPKYLFRKEGQNVTLSCEQNLNHDAMYWYRQDPGQGLRLIYYSQIVNDFQKGDIAEGYSVSREKKESFPLTVTSAQKNPTAFYLCASSPGGVPETQYFGPGTRLLVL.